These 13 T cell receptor beta chains came from one sample sequenced in a study of blood T cells in healthy people across ages. Combining a sample-barcoded 5' primer with a J-beta primer mix, a second PCR ran for roughly 6 to 12 cycles. TCRdb independently ran MiXCR on the 5' RACE reads; one entry per CDR3 protein. The sample includes under 800,000 distinct CDR3 sequences, around 20% of them seen just once. Sequenced sample: blood. These receptor sequences come from a man aged 65-85 years in good health.

The chain has TRBV12-3 or TRBV12-4 and TRBJ2-1; 7 bases fit TRBD2. This CDR3 is built from 15 residues. V trimming: 6 bases; J trimming: 5 bases; junction bases outside the gene matches: 10. CDR3: CASSPWGRGNNEQFF. The CDR3 DNA reads TGTGCCAGCAGCCCCTGGGGGAGGGGCAACAATGAGCAGTTCTTC.

This sequence joins TRBV7-6 and TRBJ2-1; the D call may be TRBD1 or TRBD2 (5 bases each). The J call is uncertain, as TRBJ2-5 better fits the DNA end. The CDR3 is 15 residues long. In germline, CDR1 is SGHVS, CDR2 FNYEAQ. CDR3 sequence reads: CASSLRDGGQETQYF. The DNA for the CDR3 is TGTGCCAGCAGCTTGAGGGACGGTGGGCAAGAGACCCAGTACTTC.

This clonotype was recorded a few times. V and J are TRBV20-1 and TRBJ2-5; D might be TRBD2 (6 bases). The assigned J gene may be wrong: the sequence end matches TRBJ2-7 better. CDR1 is DFQATT, CDR2 SNEGSKA, per germline (reference sequence). The CDR3 sequence is 15 residues long. Here the CDR3 DNA reads TGCAGTGCCCTATCCCCCCTGGCGGGGTCCTACGAGCAGTACTTC. Its protein is CSALSPLAGSYEQYF.

V and J are TRBV6-2 or TRBV6-3 and TRBJ2-2, with a weak D call TRBD2 (5 bases). From germline, CDR1 is MNHEY and CDR2 SVGEGT. V was pared by 2 bases and J by 7 bases, with 11 bases between. The CDR3 spans 14 residues. As DNA, the CDR3 is TGTGCCAGCAGTTACGTGGAGCGGTTCGGGGAGCTGTTTTTT. It is translated as CASSYVERFGELFF.

This clonotype was detected only once. The chain combines TRBV6-1 with TRBJ2-5; 12 bases match TRBD2. The end of the DNA aligns better with TRBJ2-1, so the J call may be wrong. This CDR3 region has 15 residues. CDR1 is MNHNS, CDR2 SASEGT, per germline. The CDR3 loop reads CASSEKTSGGPQQFF. The CDR3 bases are TGTGCCAGCAGTGAAAAAACTAGCGGGGGGCCACAGCAGTTCTTC.

CDR3 DNA: TGTGCCAGCAGTTACTCGTTTGTAAGCACAGATACGCAGTATTTT. Residues: CASSYSFVSTDTQYF. The rearrangement uses TRBV6-6 and TRBJ2-3; D gene uncertain. V lost 0 bases and J 0 bases, leaving 7 bases between the germline ends. The CDR3 is 15 amino acids. Germline CDR1 reads MNHNY; CDR2 reads SVGAGI (reference sequence).

As concerns this clonotype: A much larger clone differs by one base, so this may be a read error. The chain combines TRBV12-3 or TRBV12-4 with TRBJ2-5, with 12 bases matching TRBD2. This CDR3 contains 16 residues. This CDR3 reads CASSLTSGSTSYEQCF. CDR3 DNA sequence: TGTGCCAGCAGCCTGACTAGCGGGAGTACTTCCTACGAGCAGTGCTTC.

The V gene is TRBV12-3 or TRBV12-4, the J gene TRBJ2-3, with D possibly matching TRBD2 (6 bases). The CDR3 length is 13 residues. The V end was cut by 6 bases, the J end by 4 bases, with 11 bases between. This CDR3 is CASSIAVPDTQYF. The CDR3 DNA is TGTGCCAGCAGCATAGCGGTACCAGATACGCAGTATTTT.

The rearrangement uses TRBV25-1 and TRBJ1-2, with a weak D call TRBD1 (5 bases). Trimming pared 3 bases from V and 6 bases from J, leaving 11 bases between. Germline V lookup: CDR1 MGHDK, CDR2 SYGVNS. This CDR3 comprises 13 residues. In DNA form, the CDR3 reads TGTGCCAGCAGTGAGAGGGGCAGGGATGGCTACACCTTC. Translated, it gives CASSERGRDGYTF.

This clonotype has at least ten counts. The chain joins TRBV6-2 or TRBV6-3 to TRBJ2-3; the match to TRBD2 covers 12 bases. Trimming took 6 bases from V and 4 from J; bases not matched to a gene: 8. Per the germline V gene, CDR1 is MNHEY and CDR2 is SVGEGT. This CDR3 has 16 residues. The CDR3 sequence: CASRRILAGGSDTQYF. The CDR3, as DNA: TGTGCCAGCAGACGGATACTAGCGGGAGGTTCAGATACGCAGTATTTT.

Comment on this clonotype: One junction end does not reproduce the germline sequence, and a read error may be involved. V and J are TRBV20-1 and TRBJ2-5; tentative D call: TRBD2 (6 bases). The end of the DNA aligns better with TRBJ2-1, so the J call may be wrong. The CDR3 has 13 residues. The germline V gene has CDR1 DFQATT and CDR2 SNEGSKA (reference sequence). The CDR3 DNA is TGCAGTGCTTCCGGGACTCCGAACAATGGGCAGTTCTTC. Amino acids: CSASGTPNNGQFF.

The chain joins TRBV27 to TRBJ2-5; 8 bases agree with TRBD2. This CDR3 comprises 15 residues. Germline CDR1 reads MNHEY; CDR2 reads SMNVEV (reference sequence). J lost 1 base, V lost 6 bases, and 7 bases had no gene match. The CDR3, as DNA: TGTGCCAGCAGCTTACGGGAGGGGGTCCAAGAGACCCAGTACTTC. Residues: CASSLREGVQETQYF.

This clonotype has a handful of counts. J is TRBJ2-7 and V is TRBV6-2 or TRBV6-3; TRBD1 might be the D (5 bases). Trimming took off 2 bases at V and 6 bases at J, with 14 bases between the two ends. Germline CDR1 MNHEY, CDR2 SVGEGT. This CDR3 is built from 14 residues. CDR3 protein: CASSYPFSRAEQYF. CDR3 sequence (DNA): TGTGCCAGCAGTTACCCCTTTAGCAGGGCCGAGCAGTACTTC.